This T cell receptor (beta chain) was identified in a study of blood T cell repertoires in COVID-19. About the study: The United States, Italy and Spain were the sources of the acute and convalescent COVID-19 samples. From T cells, B-cell-depleted T cells, or PBMCs came the material, which was cDNA or gDNA.

The method was immunoSEQ multiplex PCR; TCRdb's version includes in-frame clones alone and lacks a portion of them. Here the sample spans about 360,000 clones, about 87% being singletons. Germline CDR1 and CDR2: MDHEN and SYDVKM. V gave up 6 bases and J gave up 0 bases, with 12 bases separating them. CDR3 length equals 15 residues. The receptor comes from a human donor in a cohort sampled during active COVID-19. V and J are TRBV28 and TRBJ1-3, with D uncertain. Sequenced material: peripheral blood. The CDR3 region is CASRGLRSSGNTIYF. The CDR3, as DNA: TGTGCCAGCAGAGGACTGCGAAGCTCTGGAAACACCATATATTTT.